This entry lists 20 T cell receptor beta chains sequenced from one sample in a study of T cells in women clearing cervical HPV infection. Assay used: immunoSEQ multiplex PCR; TCRdb lists only in-frame clones, some missing. Its table records 15,000 or so clones. The source material was blood buffy coat. Receptors were obtained from a woman between 18 and 75 years old with a cervical HPV16 infection that either progressed to CIN3+ or cleared (not recorded which).

On this clone: From the germline J gene comes the end of the CDR3, since the read stops 3 residues before it. The chain employs TRBV6-1 and TRBJ2-1; 7 bases match TRBD2. The CDR3 runs 14 residues. The germline gives CDR1 MNHNS, CDR2 SASEGT. The V and J ends lost 3 bases and 4 bases, in that order; junction bases with no gene match: 3. The CDR3 reads CASSDSGSYNEQFF. The covered CDR3 bases are TGTGCCAGCAGTGATAGCGGGTCATACAATGAG.

The CDR3 here is CAWSVIGGPEQYF. CDR3 DNA (partial): TGTGCCTGGAGTGTAATAGGAGGGCCCGAG. The rearrangement joins TRBV30 to TRBJ2-7; D may be TRBD2 (6 bases). With the read ending 3 residues before the CDR3 end, the germline J gene is used to fill in that end. Trimming took 0 bases from V and 6 from J, leaving 12 bases between them. This CDR3 region has 13 residues. The V gene's germline CDR1 is GTSNPN and CDR2 SVGIG (reference sequence).

Of note for this clone: The read comes to an end 3 residues before the CDR3 does, leaving the germline J gene to fill in the end. V and J are TRBV19 and TRBJ2-5; D might be TRBD2 (7 bases). V dropped 3 bases and J dropped 5 bases, with 16 bases sitting between them. Germline CDR1 LNHDA, CDR2 SQIVND (reference sequence). The CDR3 consists of 15 residues. The CDR3 loop reads CASSIGGGPSETQYF. Incomplete CDR3 DNA: TGTGCCAGTAGTATTGGGGGGGGGCCCTCCGAGACC.

A word on this clone: The read ends 3 residues before the CDR3 terminus; that terminus is restored from the germline J gene. The chain recombines TRBV28 with TRBJ2-5; perhaps TRBD2 as D (5 bases). Germline loops: CDR1 MDHEN, CDR2 SYDVKM. This CDR3 has 15 residues. Trimming left V 8 bases short and J 1 base short, with 17 bases between. CDR3 sequence reads: CASGLVVTSQETQYF. The CDR3 DNA, read in part, is TGTGCCAGCGGACTGGTTGTTACGTCCCAAGAGACC.

On this clone: The CDR3 end lies 3 residues beyond the end of the read and is filled in from the germline J gene. V is TRBV18 and J is TRBJ1-2, with D uncertain. Germline lookup yields CDR1 KGHSH and CDR2 LQKENI. This CDR3 contains 13 residues. This chain's CDR3 is CASSPGGPDTYTF. The part of the CDR3 DNA that was read is TGTGCCAGCTCACCAGGTGGGCCAGATACC.

Concerning this clone: The CDR3 end lies 3 residues beyond the end of the read and is filled in from the germline J gene. The rearrangement links TRBV6-1 to TRBJ1-5; 9 bases match TRBD1. The ends lost 4 bases at V and 4 bases at J; junction bases unmatched: 5. Per germline, CDR1 MNHNS and CDR2 SASEGT. CDR3 size: 15 residues. The CDR3 bases that were read are TGTGCCAGCAGTGCCGGGACAGGGCGAAATCAGCCC. As protein: CASSAGTGRNQP. The whole CDR3 protein is CASSAGTGRNQPQHF.

A note on this clone: The CDR3 end is not reached by the read, which stops 3 residues before it; the germline J gene fills it in. The V and J genes are TRBV7-9 and TRBJ2-5, with 8 bases aligning to TRBD1. V was clipped by 5 bases and J by 5 bases; unmatched bases: 7. CDR1 and CDR2 (germline): SEHNR, FQNEAQ (reference sequence). The CDR3 spans 14 residues. The CDR3 loop is CASSHSGGWETQYF. The part of the CDR3 DNA that was read is TGTGCCAGCAGCCATTCAGGGGGCTGGGAGACC.

About this clone itself: The read is 3 residues too short to cover the CDR3 end, so that end is filled in from the germline J gene. The V and J genes are TRBV11-2 and TRBJ1-6, with no clear D. Germline V CDR1 and CDR2: SGHAT, FQNNGV. V shed 4 bases and J shed 8 bases, with 3 bases lying between them. This CDR3 region has 11 residues. Partial CDR3 DNA: TGTGCCAGCAGCTCCTATTCACCC. Amino acids: CASSSYSP. The entire CDR3 protein is CASSSYSPLHF. The whole variable domain, filled in from reference TRBV11-2 and TRBJ1-6, reads EAGVAQSPRYKIIEKRQSVAFWCNPISGHATLYWYQQILGQGPKLLIQFQNNGVVDDSQLPKDRFSAERLKGVDSTLKIQPAKLEDSAVYLCASSSYSPLHFGNGTRLTVT.

On this clone: The CDR3 is cut off 3 residues early in the read; its end comes from the germline J gene. The V gene is TRBV27, the J gene TRBJ1-5, with D tentatively TRBD1 (5 bases). The V end lost 7 bases, the J end lost 1 base, and 26 bases lay between the germline ends. The CDR3 loop spans 19 amino acids. Germline lookup yields CDR1 MNHEY and CDR2 SMNVEV (reference sequence). CDR3 amino acids: CASKSSPGLSDTSNQPQHF. The CDR3 DNA, read in part, is TGTGCCAGCAAATCCTCGCCGGGACTCTCCGATACCAGCAATCAGCCC.

Note on this clone: The CDR3 is cut off 3 residues early in the read; its end comes from the germline J gene. The chain combines TRBV4-1 with TRBJ1-1, with 12 nucleotides matching TRBD1. The CDR3 is 15 residues long. The germline V gene encodes CDR1 MGHRA and CDR2 YSYEKL. With V trimmed by 2 bases and J by 5 bases, 3 bases remained unmatched. CDR3 protein: CASSQPGQGATEAFF. The sequenced part of the CDR3 DNA is TGCGCCAGCAGCCAACCGGGACAGGGGGCGACTGAA.

A note on this clone: Coverage ceases 3 residues before the CDR3 finishes, and the germline J gene fills in the end. This sequence joins TRBV6-2 or TRBV6-3 and TRBJ2-7, with TRBD1 identical over 8 bases. CDR1 is MNHEY and CDR2 is SVGEGT in the germline V gene. V shed 5 bases and J 2 bases; nucleotides not matched to a gene: 2. The CDR3 length is 13 residues. The DNA read from the CDR3 is TGTGCCAGCAGTGAGACAGGGGCCTACGAG. This gives the protein CASSETGAYE. The entire CDR3 sequence reads CASSETGAYEQYF.

As regards this clone: The read terminates 3 residues before the CDR3 end, so the remaining end is supplied by the germline J gene. V gene TRBV28 combines with J gene TRBJ2-5, with 15 bases identical to TRBD2. Germline V CDR1 and CDR2: MDHEN, SYDVKM. With 10 bases clipped from V and 6 bases from J, the junction kept 6 bases outside the gene matches. The CDR3 contains 14 residues. The CDR3 reads CATRTSGGAQTQYF. The sequenced part of the CDR3 DNA is TGTGCCACCCGGACTAGCGGGGGGGCACAGACC. Complete variable domain (other parts from reference TRBV28 and TRBJ2-5): DVKVTQSSRYLVKRTGEKVFLECVQDMDHENMFWYRQDPGLGLRLIYFSYDVKMKEKGDIPEGYSVSREKKERFSLILESASTNQTSMYLCATRTSGGAQTQYFGPGTRLLVL.

Regarding this clone: The read finishes 3 residues shy of the CDR3 end, and the germline J gene is used to complete it. This chain uses TRBV7-9 with TRBJ2-4; a weak D match, TRBD1 (6 bases). The CDR3 runs 15 residues. Germline CDR1 SEHNR, CDR2 FQNEAQ (reference sequence). The CDR3 spells CASTPPTGANYGQYF. Incomplete CDR3 DNA: TGTGCCAGCACCCCCCCGACAGGAGCTAACTATGGT.

Turning to this clone: The CDR3 end lies 3 residues beyond the end of the read and is filled in from the germline J gene. V usage is TRBV5-1 and J usage is TRBJ1-2, with 7 bases lining up with TRBD1. The CDR3 is 15 residues long. Germline V CDR1 and CDR2: SGHRS, YFSETQ. Trimming cost V 4 bases and J 2 bases; bases outside gene matches: 8. CDR3 sequence reads: CASSITGEVNYGYTF. The DNA read from the CDR3 is TGCGCCAGCAGCATTACAGGGGAGGTAAACTATGGC.

About this clone itself: The DNA ends 3 residues before the CDR3 does, and the rest of the CDR3 is filled in from the germline J gene. The V gene is TRBV2, the J gene TRBJ2-3; D perhaps matches TRBD1 (5 bases). The CDR3 loop spans 15 amino acids. In germline, CDR1 is SNHLY, CDR2 FYNNEI. The CDR3 DNA, read in part, is TGTGCCAGCAGTTGGCAGGGAAGGGGCCAAGAGACG. It encodes CASSWQGRGQET. The full CDR3 is CASSWQGRGQETQYF. The whole variable domain, filled in from reference TRBV2 and TRBJ2-3, reads EPEVTQTPSHQVTQMGQEVILRCVPISNHLYFYWYRQILGQKVEFLVSFYNNEISEKSEIFDDQFSVERPDGSNFTLKIRSTKLEDSAMYFCASSWQGRGQETQYFGPGTRLTVL.

Details on this clone: The CDR3 end is not reached by the read, which stops 3 residues before it; the germline J gene fills it in. The V call is TRBV7-9, the J call TRBJ1-2; 11 nucleotides match TRBD1. CDR1 and CDR2 (germline): SEHNR, FQNEAQ (reference sequence). The CDR3 is made up of 15 amino acids. The CDR3 loop is CASSLGQGVSYDYTF. The part of the CDR3 DNA that was read is TGTGCCAGCAGCTTGGGACAGGGGGTCTCCTACGAC.

Notes on this clone: The CDR3 end lies 3 residues beyond the end of the read and is filled in from the germline J gene. The J gene is TRBJ2-7, the V gene TRBV19; 11 nucleotides agree with TRBD2. The CDR3 has 14 residues. After removal of 6 bases from V and 4 bases from J, the junction contained 5 bases not matched to a gene. CDR1 and CDR2 (germline): LNHDA, SQIVND (reference sequence). The CDR3 here is CASSPGLAVYEQYF. Partial CDR3 DNA: TGTGCCAGTAGCCCGGGACTAGCGGTTTACGAG.

As regards this clone: The DNA ends 3 residues before the CDR3 does, and the rest of the CDR3 is filled in from the germline J gene. The rearrangement joins TRBV7-9 to TRBJ2-5; a weak D match, TRBD2 (5 bases). With 1 base removed from V and 2 bases from J, the gap between germline ends came to 11 bases. In germline, CDR1 is SEHNR, CDR2 FQNEAQ (reference sequence). The CDR3 sequence is 15 residues long. The CDR3 region is CASSLGTSLQETQYF. The covered CDR3 bases are TGTGCCAGCAGCTTAGGCACTAGTTTGCAAGAGACC. Supplemented by reference TRBV7-9 and TRBJ2-5, the full variable domain reads DTGVSQNPRHKITKRGQNVTFRCDPISEHNRLYWYRQTLGQGPEFLTYFQNEAQLEKSRLLSDRFSAERPKGSFSTLEIQRTEQGDSAMYLCASSLGTSLQETQYFGPGTRLLVL.

As concerns this clone: Read sequence stops 3 residues before the CDR3 end, and the germline J gene provides the missing end. The sample contains more than one DNA sequence encoding this CDR3. J is TRBJ2-5 and V is TRBV19; D may be TRBD2 (5 bases). CDR1 LNHDA and CDR2 SQIVND come from the germline V gene (reference sequence). CDR3 length: 14 residues. Trimming cost V 9 bases and J 1 base, with 15 bases left between them. The CDR3 spells CASSPGEPQETQYF. The DNA read from the CDR3 is TGTGCCAGCAGTCCCGGGGAACCCCAAGAGACC.

As for this clone: Sequencing ends 3 residues short of the CDR3 end; the germline J gene provides the rest. The chain combines TRBV20-1 with TRBJ2-3; 7 nucleotides line up with TRBD2. Per the germline V gene, CDR1 is DFQATT and CDR2 is SNEGSKA (reference sequence). The length of the CDR3 is 14 residues. This chain's CDR3 is CSASGRGIGQPQYF. The CDR3 DNA, read in part, is TGCAGTGCTAGTGGGCGGGGGATAGGGCAGCCG.